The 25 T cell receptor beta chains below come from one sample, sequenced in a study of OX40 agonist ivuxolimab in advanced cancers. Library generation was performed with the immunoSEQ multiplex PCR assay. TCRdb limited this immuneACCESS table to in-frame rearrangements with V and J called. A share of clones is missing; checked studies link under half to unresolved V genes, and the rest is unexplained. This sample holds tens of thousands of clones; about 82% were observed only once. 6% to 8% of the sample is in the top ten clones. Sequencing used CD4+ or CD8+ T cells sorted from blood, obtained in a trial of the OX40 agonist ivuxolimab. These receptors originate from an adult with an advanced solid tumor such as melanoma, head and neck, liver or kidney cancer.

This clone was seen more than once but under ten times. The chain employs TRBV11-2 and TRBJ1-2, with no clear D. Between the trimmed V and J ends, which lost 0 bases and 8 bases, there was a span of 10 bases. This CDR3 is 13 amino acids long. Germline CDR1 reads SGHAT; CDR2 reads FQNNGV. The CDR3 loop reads CASSLDPGSGYTF. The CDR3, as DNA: TGTGCCAGCAGCTTAGATCCGGGGAGCGGCTACACCTTC.

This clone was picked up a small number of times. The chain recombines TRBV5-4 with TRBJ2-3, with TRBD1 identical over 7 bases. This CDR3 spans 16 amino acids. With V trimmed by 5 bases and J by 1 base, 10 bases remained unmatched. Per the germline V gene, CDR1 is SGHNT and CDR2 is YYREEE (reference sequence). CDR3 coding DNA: TGTGCCAGCAGTCTCAGAGACACAGGGGGCACAGATACGCAGTATTTT. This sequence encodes CASSLRDTGGTDTQYF.

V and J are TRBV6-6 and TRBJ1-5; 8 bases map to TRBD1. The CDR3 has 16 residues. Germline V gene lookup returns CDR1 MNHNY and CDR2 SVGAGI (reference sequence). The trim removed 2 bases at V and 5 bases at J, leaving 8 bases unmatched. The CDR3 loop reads CASSYGTGKVDQPQHF. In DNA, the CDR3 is TGTGCCAGCAGTTACGGGACAGGAAAGGTCGATCAGCCCCAGCATTTT.

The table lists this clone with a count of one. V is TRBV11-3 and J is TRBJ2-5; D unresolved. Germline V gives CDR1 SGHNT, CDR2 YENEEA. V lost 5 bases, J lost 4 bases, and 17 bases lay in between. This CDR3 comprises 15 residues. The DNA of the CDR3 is TGTGCCAGCAGCCCAGTTGGGGAAGTGAGAGAGACCCAGTACTTC. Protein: CASSPVGEVRETQYF.

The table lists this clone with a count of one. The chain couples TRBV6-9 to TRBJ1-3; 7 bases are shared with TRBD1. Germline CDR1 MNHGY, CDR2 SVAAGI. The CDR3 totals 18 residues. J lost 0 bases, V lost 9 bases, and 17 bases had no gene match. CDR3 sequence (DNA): TGTGCCAGACTAAAGCTGGGACAGCAAACATCCTCTGGAAACACCATATATTTT. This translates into CARLKLGQQTSSGNTIYF.

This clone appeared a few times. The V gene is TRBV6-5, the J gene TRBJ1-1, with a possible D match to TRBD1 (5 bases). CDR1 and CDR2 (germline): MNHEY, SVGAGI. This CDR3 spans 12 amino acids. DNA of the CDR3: TGTGGGGCAGGGAGGGTTCGGAGTGAAGCTTTCTTT. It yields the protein CGAGRVRSEAFF.

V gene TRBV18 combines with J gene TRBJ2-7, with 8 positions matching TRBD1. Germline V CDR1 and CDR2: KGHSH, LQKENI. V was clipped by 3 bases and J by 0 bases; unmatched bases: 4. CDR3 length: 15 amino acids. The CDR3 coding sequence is TGTGCCAGCTCACCCCGGACAGGGAGCTCCTACGAGCAGTACTTC. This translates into CASSPRTGSSYEQYF. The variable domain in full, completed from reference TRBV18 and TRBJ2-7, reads NAGVMQNPRHLVRRRGQEARLRCSPMKGHSHVYWYRQLPEEGLKFMVYLQKENIIDESGMPKERFSAEFPKEGPSILRIQQVVRGDSAAYFCASSPRTGSSYEQYFGPGTRLTVT.

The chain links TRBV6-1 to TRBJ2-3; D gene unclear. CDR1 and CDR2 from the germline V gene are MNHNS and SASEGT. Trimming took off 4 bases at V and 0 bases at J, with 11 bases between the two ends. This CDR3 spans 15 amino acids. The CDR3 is CASSVARPSTDTQYF. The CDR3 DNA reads TGTGCCAGCAGTGTCGCGCGGCCTAGCACAGATACGCAGTATTTT.

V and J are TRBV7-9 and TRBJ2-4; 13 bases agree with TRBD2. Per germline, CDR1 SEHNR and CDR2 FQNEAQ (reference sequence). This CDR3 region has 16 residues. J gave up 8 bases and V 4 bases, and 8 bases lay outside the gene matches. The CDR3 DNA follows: TGTGCCAGCAGCTCCAGGACTAGCGGGAGCGGTGACATTCAGTACTTC. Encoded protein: CASSSRTSGSGDIQYF.

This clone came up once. CDR3 region: CASSGRVTYEQYF. In DNA, the CDR3 is TGTGCCAGCAGTGGACGGGTGACCTACGAGCAGTACTTC. This chain links TRBV6-1 with TRBJ2-7; D not certain. In germline, CDR1 is MNHNS, CDR2 SASEGT. CDR3 length equals 13 residues. V was cut by 4 bases and J by 2 bases, with 9 bases left in between.

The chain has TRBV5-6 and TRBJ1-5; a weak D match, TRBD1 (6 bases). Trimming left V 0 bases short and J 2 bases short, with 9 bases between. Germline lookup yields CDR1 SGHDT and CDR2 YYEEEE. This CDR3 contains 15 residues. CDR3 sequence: CASSLAGGGNQPQHF. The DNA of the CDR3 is TGTGCCAGCAGCTTGGCCGGGGGCGGCAATCAGCCCCAGCATTTT.

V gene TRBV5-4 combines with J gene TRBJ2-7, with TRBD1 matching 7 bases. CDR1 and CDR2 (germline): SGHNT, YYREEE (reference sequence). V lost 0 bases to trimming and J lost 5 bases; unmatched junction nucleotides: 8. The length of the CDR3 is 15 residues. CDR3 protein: CASSLGGTVPHEQYF. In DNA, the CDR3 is TGTGCCAGCAGCTTGGGGGGGACAGTTCCTCACGAGCAGTACTTC.

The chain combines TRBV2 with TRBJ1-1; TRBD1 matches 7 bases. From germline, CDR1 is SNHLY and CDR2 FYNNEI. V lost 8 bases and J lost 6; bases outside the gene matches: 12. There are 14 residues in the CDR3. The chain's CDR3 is CASLTGKVEPEAFF. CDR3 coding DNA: TGTGCCAGCCTGACAGGGAAGGTGGAACCTGAAGCTTTCTTT.

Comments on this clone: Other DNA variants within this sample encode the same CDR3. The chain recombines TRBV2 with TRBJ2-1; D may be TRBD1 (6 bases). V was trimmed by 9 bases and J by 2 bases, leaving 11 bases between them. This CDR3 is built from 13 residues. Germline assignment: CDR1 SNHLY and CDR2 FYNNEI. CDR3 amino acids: CASSPGAYNEQFF. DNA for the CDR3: TGTGCCAGTTCCCCAGGGGCCTACAATGAGCAGTTCTTC.

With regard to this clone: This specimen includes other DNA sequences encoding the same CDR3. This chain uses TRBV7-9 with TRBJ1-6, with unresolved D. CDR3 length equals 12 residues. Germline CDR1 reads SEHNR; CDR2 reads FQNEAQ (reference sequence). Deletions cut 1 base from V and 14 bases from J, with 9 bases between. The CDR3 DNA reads TGTGCCAGCAGCTTAGGGCGTGAGACCCTCCACTTT. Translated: CASSLGRETLHF.

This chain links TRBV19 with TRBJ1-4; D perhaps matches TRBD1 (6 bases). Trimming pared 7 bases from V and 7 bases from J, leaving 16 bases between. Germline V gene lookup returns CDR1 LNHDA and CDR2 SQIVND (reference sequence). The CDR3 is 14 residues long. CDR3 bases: TGTGCCAGTACAGGGGAAAGGGTCGGTGAAAAACTGTTTTTT. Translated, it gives CASTGERVGEKLFF. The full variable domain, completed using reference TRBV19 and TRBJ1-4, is DGGITQSPKYLFRKEGQNVTLSCEQNLNHDAMYWYRQDPGQGLRLIYYSQIVNDFQKGDIAEGYSVSREKKESFPLTVTSAQKNPTAFYLCASTGERVGEKLFFGSGTQLSVL.

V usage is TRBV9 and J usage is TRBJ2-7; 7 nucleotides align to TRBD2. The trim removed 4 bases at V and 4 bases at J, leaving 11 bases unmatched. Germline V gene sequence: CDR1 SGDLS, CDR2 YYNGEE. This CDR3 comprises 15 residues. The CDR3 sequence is CASSTGGSPVYEQYF. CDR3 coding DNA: TGTGCCAGCAGCACGGGAGGTTCCCCGGTATACGAGCAGTACTTC.

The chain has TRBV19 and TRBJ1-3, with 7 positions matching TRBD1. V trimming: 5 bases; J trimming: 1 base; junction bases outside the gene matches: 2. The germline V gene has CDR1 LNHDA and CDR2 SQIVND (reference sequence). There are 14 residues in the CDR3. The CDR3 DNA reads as TGTGCCAGTAGTGCAGGGGGGTCTGGAAACACCATATATTTT. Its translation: CASSAGGSGNTIYF.

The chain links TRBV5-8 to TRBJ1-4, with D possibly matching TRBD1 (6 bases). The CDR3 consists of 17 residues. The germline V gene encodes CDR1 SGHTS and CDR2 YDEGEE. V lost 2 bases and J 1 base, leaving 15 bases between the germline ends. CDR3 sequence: CASSFWQGQGTNEKLFF. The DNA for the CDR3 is TGTGCCAGCAGCTTCTGGCAGGGGCAAGGAACTAATGAAAAACTGTTTTTT.

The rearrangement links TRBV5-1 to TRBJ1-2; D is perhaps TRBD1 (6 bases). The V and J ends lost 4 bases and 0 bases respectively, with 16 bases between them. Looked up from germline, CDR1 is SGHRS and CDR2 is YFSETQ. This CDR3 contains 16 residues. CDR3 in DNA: TGCGCCAGCAGCGTGGGAATTCAGGGGACTAACTATGGCTACACCTTC. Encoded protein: CASSVGIQGTNYGYTF.

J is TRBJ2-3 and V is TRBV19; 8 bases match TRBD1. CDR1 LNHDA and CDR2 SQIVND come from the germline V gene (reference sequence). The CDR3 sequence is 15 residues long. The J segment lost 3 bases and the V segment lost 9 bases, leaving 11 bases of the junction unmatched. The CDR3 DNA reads TGTGCCAGCAGGAGGACAGGGAGGTTTACAGATACGCAGTATTTT. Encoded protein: CASRRTGRFTDTQYF.

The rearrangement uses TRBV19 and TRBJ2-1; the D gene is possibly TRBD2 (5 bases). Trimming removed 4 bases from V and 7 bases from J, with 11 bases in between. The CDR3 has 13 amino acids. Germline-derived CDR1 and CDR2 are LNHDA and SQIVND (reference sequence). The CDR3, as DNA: TGTGCCAGTAGTAATACTAGGAATAATGAGCAGTTCTTC. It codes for CASSNTRNNEQFF.

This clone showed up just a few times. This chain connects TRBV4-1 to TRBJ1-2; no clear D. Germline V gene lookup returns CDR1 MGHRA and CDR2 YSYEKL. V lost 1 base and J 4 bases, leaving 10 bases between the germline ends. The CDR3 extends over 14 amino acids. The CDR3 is CASSQVGKGYGYTF. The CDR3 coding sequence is TGCGCCAGCAGCCAAGTTGGGAAGGGCTATGGCTACACCTTC.

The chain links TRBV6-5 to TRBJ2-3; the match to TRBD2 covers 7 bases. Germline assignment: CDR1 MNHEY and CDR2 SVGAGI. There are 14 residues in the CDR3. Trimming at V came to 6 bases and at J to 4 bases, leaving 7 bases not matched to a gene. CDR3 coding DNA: TGTGCCAGCAGCGCGGGAGCTAGCTCAGATACGCAGTATTTT. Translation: CASSAGASSDTQYF.

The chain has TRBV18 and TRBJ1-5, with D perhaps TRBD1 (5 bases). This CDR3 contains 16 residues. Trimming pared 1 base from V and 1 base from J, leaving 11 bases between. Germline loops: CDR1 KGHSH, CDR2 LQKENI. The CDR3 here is CASSPLPGTSNQPQHF. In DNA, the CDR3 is TGTGCCAGCTCACCACTTCCCGGGACGAGCAATCAGCCCCAGCATTTT.